The T cell receptor (beta chain) described here comes from a study of OX40 agonist ivuxolimab in advanced cancers. From germline, CDR1 is SGHNT and CDR2 YYREEE (reference sequence). V was cut by 1 base and J by 2 bases, with 8 bases left in between. The CDR3 sequence is 14 residues long. The study, taken as a whole, reports: Low levels of normalized T-cell clonal expansion also appeared in some nonresponders. At doses 0.1 to 3.0 mg/kg, CD4+ and CD8+ clones expanded.

Sequencing used immunoSEQ multiplex PCR; TCRdb keeps in-frame clones, though not all of them. The data hold tens of thousands of clones, with 80% to 90% observed a single time. Comment on this clone: Its antigen remains unidentified.

The chain links TRBV5-4 to TRBJ2-3; D unclear. This specimen consisted of CD4+ or CD8+ T cells sorted from blood, obtained in a trial of the OX40 agonist ivuxolimab. This TCR was recovered from an adult with an advanced solid tumor such as melanoma, head and neck, liver or kidney cancer. As DNA, the CDR3 is TGTGCCAGCAGCTTGCGGGTAGACACAGATACGCAGTATTTT. Translation gives CASSLRVDTDTQYF.